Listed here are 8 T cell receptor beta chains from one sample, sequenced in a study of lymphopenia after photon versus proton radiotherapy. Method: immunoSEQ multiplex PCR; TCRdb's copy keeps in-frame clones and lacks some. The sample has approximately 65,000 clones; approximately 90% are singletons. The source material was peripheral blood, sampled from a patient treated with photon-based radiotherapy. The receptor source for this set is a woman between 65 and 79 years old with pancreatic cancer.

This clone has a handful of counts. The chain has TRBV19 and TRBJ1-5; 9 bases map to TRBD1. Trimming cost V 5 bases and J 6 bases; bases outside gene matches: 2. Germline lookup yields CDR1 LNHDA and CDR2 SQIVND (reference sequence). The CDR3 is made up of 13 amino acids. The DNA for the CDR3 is TGTGCCAGTAGTGGACAGGGGTCTCAGCCCCAGCATTTT. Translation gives CASSGQGSQPQHF.

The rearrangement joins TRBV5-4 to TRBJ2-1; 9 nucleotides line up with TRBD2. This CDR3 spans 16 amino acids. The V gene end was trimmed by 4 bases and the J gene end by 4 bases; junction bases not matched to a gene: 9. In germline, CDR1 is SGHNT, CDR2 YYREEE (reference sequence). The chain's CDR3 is CASSVIAGETYNEQFF. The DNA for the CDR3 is TGTGCCAGCAGCGTAATAGCGGGAGAGACGTACAATGAGCAGTTCTTC.

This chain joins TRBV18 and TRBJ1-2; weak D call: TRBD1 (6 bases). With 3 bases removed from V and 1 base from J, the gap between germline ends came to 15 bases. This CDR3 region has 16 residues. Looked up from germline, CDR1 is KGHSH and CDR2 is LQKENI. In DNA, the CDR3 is TGTGCCAGCTCACCCCTGGACAGCGACCTTAACTATGGCTACACCTTC. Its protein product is CASSPLDSDLNYGYTF.

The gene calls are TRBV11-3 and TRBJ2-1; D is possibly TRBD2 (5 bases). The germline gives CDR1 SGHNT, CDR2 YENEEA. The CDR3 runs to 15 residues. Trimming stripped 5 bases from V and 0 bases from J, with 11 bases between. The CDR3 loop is CASSEGAYSYNEQFF. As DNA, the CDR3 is TGTGCCAGCAGCGAGGGCGCCTACTCCTACAATGAGCAGTTCTTC.

CDR3 DNA: TGTGCCAGCAGCCCAGGGCTGGAAAACATTCAGTACTTC. Its translation is CASSPGLENIQYF. J is TRBJ2-4 and V is TRBV11-1, with D tentatively TRBD1 (5 bases). Germline V lookup: CDR1 SGHAT, CDR2 FQDESV (reference sequence). Between the trimmed V and J ends, which lost 5 bases and 5 bases, there was a span of 10 bases. The CDR3 extends over 13 amino acids.

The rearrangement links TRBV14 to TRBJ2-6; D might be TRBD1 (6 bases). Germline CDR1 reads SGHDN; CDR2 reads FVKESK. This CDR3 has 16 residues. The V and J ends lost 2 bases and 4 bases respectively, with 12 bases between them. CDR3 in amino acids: CASSQSGQLGANVLTF. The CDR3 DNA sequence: TGTGCCAGCAGCCAAAGCGGACAGCTCGGGGCCAACGTCCTGACTTTC.

CDR3 sequence reads: CASRAGGGTQYF. The CDR3, as DNA: TGTGCCAGCAGAGCAGGAGGAGGTACGCAGTATTTT. This rearrangement joins TRBV7-9 to TRBJ2-3; D is perhaps TRBD2 (5 bases). CDR1 is SEHNR, CDR2 FQNEAQ, per germline (reference sequence). Trimming left V 6 bases short and J 8 bases short, with 12 bases between. CDR3 size: 12 residues.

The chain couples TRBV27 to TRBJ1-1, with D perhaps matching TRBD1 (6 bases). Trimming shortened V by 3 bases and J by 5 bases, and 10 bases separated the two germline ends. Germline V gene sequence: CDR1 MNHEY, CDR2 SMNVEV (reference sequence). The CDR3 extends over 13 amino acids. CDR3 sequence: CASSFGGRTEAFF. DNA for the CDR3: TGTGCCAGCAGTTTCGGGGGGCGGACTGAAGCTTTCTTT.